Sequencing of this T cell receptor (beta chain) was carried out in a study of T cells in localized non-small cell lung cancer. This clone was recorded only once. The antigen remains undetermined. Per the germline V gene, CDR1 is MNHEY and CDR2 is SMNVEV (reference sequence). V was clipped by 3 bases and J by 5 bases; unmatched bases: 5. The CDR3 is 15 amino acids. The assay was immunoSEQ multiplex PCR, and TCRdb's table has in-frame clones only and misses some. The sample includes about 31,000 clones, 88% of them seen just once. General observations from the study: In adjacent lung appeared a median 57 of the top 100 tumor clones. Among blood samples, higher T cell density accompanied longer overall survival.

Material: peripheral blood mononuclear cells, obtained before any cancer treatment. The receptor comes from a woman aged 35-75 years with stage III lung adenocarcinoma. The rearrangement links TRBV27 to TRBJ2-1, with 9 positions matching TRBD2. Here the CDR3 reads CASSLLVAGDNEQFF. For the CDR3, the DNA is TGTGCCAGCAGTTTGCTGGTAGCGGGAGACAATGAGCAGTTCTTC.